This T cell receptor beta chain was profiled in a study of immune cell composition in non-small cell lung cancer. As to this clone: Its specificity is unknown.

The V and J ends lost 6 bases and 5 bases, in that order; junction bases with no gene match: 8. CDR1 SQVTM and CDR2 ANQGSEA come from the germline V gene. The CDR3 has 14 residues. General study results and limits: Roughly 82% of squamous and approximately 31% of adenocarcinoma cases had tumour-associated clones >0.5%. It was not proven that tumour-reactive clones equal dominant tumour-associated clones.

Genomic DNA came from frozen unsorted single-cell suspensions. Method: immunoSEQ multiplex PCR; TCRdb's copy keeps in-frame clones and lacks some. The sample includes 2,500 to 3,500 clones, around 81% seen only once; the top ten take about 7.3%. The chain has TRBV29-1 and TRBJ2-2; 8 positions agree with TRBD1. The sequencing input was lung tumor tissue. The receptor comes from a human donor with non-small cell lung cancer. CDR3 sequence: CSVGRQGRTGELFF. CDR3 nucleotide sequence: TGCAGCGTAGGAAGACAGGGGAGGACCGGGGAGCTGTTTTTT.